This entry lists 19 T cell receptor beta chains sequenced from one sample in a study. MiXCR, applied by TCRdb to the 5' RACE reads, yields one record per CDR3 protein. The sample contains around 37,000 distinct CDR3 sequences, approximately 31% of which appear only once. The sequencing sample was made of memory CD4+ T cells sorted from a lymph node. The subset denotes: memory CD4+ T cells, CD4+CD45RO+CD25-. Receptors originate from a female donor with breast cancer.

V and J are TRBV7-2 and TRBJ2-3; 10 positions agree with TRBD2. This CDR3 comprises 15 residues. The J segment lost 0 bases and the V segment lost 6 bases, leaving 3 bases of the junction unmatched. CDR1 is SGHTA, CDR2 FQGNSA, per germline. The DNA of the CDR3 is TGTGCCAGCAGGGAGACTAGCGGGAGCACAGATACGCAGTATTTT. Residues: CASRETSGSTDTQYF.

The chain combines TRBV11-1 with TRBJ2-1; D remains unclear. The CDR3 sequence is 14 residues long. CDR1 SGHAT and CDR2 FQDESV come from the germline V gene (reference sequence). V shed 4 bases and J shed 7 bases, with 14 bases lying between them. The CDR3 sequence is CASSSSDLANEQFF. The CDR3 coding sequence is TGTGCCAGCAGCTCCTCCGACTTGGCGAATGAGCAGTTCTTC.

The V gene is TRBV5-5, the J gene TRBJ2-5; D unresolved. This CDR3 region has 13 residues. The germline V gene has CDR1 SGHKS and CDR2 YYEKEE (reference sequence). V shed 6 bases and J shed 5 bases, with 14 bases lying between them. This CDR3 reads CASILALGETQYF. In DNA, the CDR3 is TGTGCCAGCATCTTAGCATTAGGGGAGACCCAGTACTTC.

This chain links TRBV7-6 with TRBJ1-1; 7 bases fit TRBD1. The V gene's germline CDR1 is SGHVS and CDR2 FNYEAQ. The V and J ends lost 5 bases and 1 base, in that order; junction bases with no gene match: 4. The CDR3 has 14 amino acids. Written as DNA, the CDR3 is TGTGCCAGCAGCCAGGGGGGTGCGAACACTGAAGCTTTCTTT. Translated, it gives CASSQGGANTEAFF.

This clonotype has a handful of counts. The gene calls are TRBV10-3 and TRBJ2-5; D is uncertain. The length of the CDR3 is 13 residues. Trimming shortened V by 8 bases and J by 4 bases, and 14 bases separated the two germline ends. Germline V gene data show CDR1 as ENHRY and CDR2 as SYGVKD. CDR3 protein: CAIVRNLGETQYF. Here the CDR3 DNA reads TGTGCCATCGTCAGGAATTTGGGAGAGACCCAGTACTTC.

This clonotype was seen more than once but under ten times. V is TRBV6-2 or TRBV6-3 and J is TRBJ2-5; no firm D call. Germline V gives CDR1 MNHEY, CDR2 SVGEGT. This CDR3 comprises 16 residues. Trimming stripped 6 bases from V and 3 bases from J, with 20 bases between. The CDR3: CASSLRREILEETQYF. CDR3 in DNA: TGTGCCAGCAGCCTTCGGCGAGAGATCCTGGAAGAGACCCAGTACTTC.

The chain carries TRBV24-1 and TRBJ2-7, with 7 nucleotides matching TRBD1. The V gene end was trimmed by 4 bases and the J gene end by 4 bases; junction bases not matched to a gene: 3. The CDR3 is 13 amino acids. Germline V lookup: CDR1 KGHDR, CDR2 SFDVKD. In nucleotides, the CDR3 is TGTGCCACCAGTGACTACAGGGGTTACGAGCAGTACTTC. The encoded protein is CATSDYRGYEQYF.

This clonotype was counted at least ten times. The chain joins TRBV5-4 to TRBJ2-1, with TRBD2 matching over 9 bases. CDR3 length: 17 residues. The germline CDR1 and CDR2 sequences are SGHNT and YYREEE (reference sequence). Unmatched junction bases numbered 10, after V lost 4 bases and J lost 2 bases. The CDR3 region is CASSRGGASLTYNEQFF. The CDR3 coding sequence is TGTGCCAGCAGCCGCGGGGGGGCCTCCTTGACCTACAATGAGCAGTTCTTC.

This clonotype was found a few times. This chain connects TRBV7-2 to TRBJ2-3; no firm D call. CDR1 is SGHTA and CDR2 is FQGNSA in the germline V gene. CDR3 length: 12 residues. Trimming left V 4 bases short and J 6 bases short, with 8 bases between. The CDR3 is CASSWARDTQYF. The CDR3 DNA sequence: TGTGCCAGCAGCTGGGCCCGCGATACGCAGTATTTT. Variable domain in full (rest from reference TRBV7-2 and TRBJ2-3): GAGVSQSPSNKVTEKGKDVELRCDPISGHTALYWYRQSLGQGLEFLIYFQGNSAPDKSGLPSDRFSAERTGGSVSTLTIQRTQQEDSAVYLCASSWARDTQYFGPGTRLTVL.

The CDR3 sequence is CSARWGLRTIPYEKQYF. The CDR3 bases are TGCAGTGCTAGATGGGGGCTCCGTACCATACCCTACGAAAAGCAGTACTTC. This chain connects TRBV20-1 to TRBJ2-7; D may be TRBD1 (6 bases). The CDR3 covers 17 residues. Deletions cut 2 bases from V and 8 bases from J, with 28 bases between. Germline CDR1 is DFQATT and CDR2 is SNEGSKA (reference sequence).

This chain links TRBV28 with TRBJ1-5; D possibly corresponds to TRBD1 (5 bases). The V end was cut by 5 bases, the J end by 6 bases, with 11 bases between. CDR3 length: 13 residues. CDR1 and CDR2 from the germline V gene are MDHEN and SYDVKM. The CDR3 DNA is TGTGCCAGCAGTAGCGGGGCCGGTCAGCCCCAGCATTTT. Translating it yields CASSSGAGQPQHF.

This clonotype has just a few counts. The rearrangement uses TRBV20-1 and TRBJ2-5; 12 bases fit TRBD2. Germline CDR1 reads DFQATT; CDR2 reads SNEGSKA (reference sequence). J gave up 3 bases and V 3 bases, and 5 bases lay outside the gene matches. The CDR3 covers 15 residues. CDR3 sequence: CSASIRLAGEETQYF. The CDR3 DNA follows: TGCAGTGCTAGTATTAGACTAGCGGGAGAAGAGACCCAGTACTTC.

This clonotype was found a few times. The chain has TRBV4-2 and TRBJ2-7; D is unclear. In germline, CDR1 is LGHNA, CDR2 YNFKEQ. Trimming shortened V by 1 base and J by 2 bases, and 9 bases separated the two germline ends. This CDR3 has 14 residues. DNA for the CDR3: TGTGCCAGCAGCCAAGCTCGCGGACCCTACGAGCAGTACTTC. Residues: CASSQARGPYEQYF.

This clonotype was counted between two and nine times. This chain connects TRBV12-3 or TRBV12-4 to TRBJ2-7; D tentatively reads TRBD1 or TRBD2 (5 bases each). CDR3 length: 14 residues. V was clipped by 6 bases and J by 3 bases, with 15 bases between them. CDR3 nucleotide sequence: TGTGCCAGCAGCTTAACGAGGGGAAACTACGAGCAGTACTTC. This codes for CASSLTRGNYEQYF.

In this sample, this clonotype turned up many times. The gene calls are TRBV6-5 and TRBJ2-1; 9 bases are shared with TRBD2. This CDR3 comprises 12 residues. With V trimmed by 5 bases and J by 10 bases, 3 bases remained unmatched. Germline V gene data show CDR1 as MNHEY and CDR2 as SVGAGI. The DNA of the CDR3 is TGTGCCAGCAGTCTAGCGGGATACGAGCAGTTCTTC. Protein product: CASSLAGYEQFF.

This clonotype was observed a few times. The CDR3 region is CASSPDGDRGHGELFF. CDR3 bases: TGTGCCAGCAGCCCCGATGGGGACAGGGGGCACGGGGAGCTGTTTTTT. The chain joins TRBV7-3 to TRBJ2-2, with 12 bases fitting TRBD1. After removal of 5 bases from V and 7 bases from J, the junction contained 8 bases not matched to a gene. The germline V gene has CDR1 SGHTA and CDR2 FQGTGA. The CDR3 contains 16 residues.

V and J are TRBV27 and TRBJ1-4; perhaps TRBD1 as D (6 bases). V lost 5 bases, J lost 5 bases, and 12 bases lay in between. Germline V lookup: CDR1 MNHEY, CDR2 SMNVEV (reference sequence). This CDR3 contains 14 residues. This CDR3 reads CASSLLGANEKLFF. CDR3 sequence (DNA): TGTGCCAGCAGTCTTTTGGGGGCGAATGAAAAACTGTTTTTT. Full variable domain (missing parts from reference TRBV27 and TRBJ1-4): EAQVTQNPRYLITVTGKKLTVTCSQNMNHEYMSWYRQDPGLGLRQIYYSMNVEVTDKGDVPEGYKVSRKEKRNFPLILESPSPNQTSLYFCASSLLGANEKLFFGSGTQLSVL.

The chain employs TRBV12-3 or TRBV12-4 and TRBJ2-7, with a tentative D call TRBD1 (6 bases). The CDR3 extends over 16 amino acids. The V end lost 4 bases, the J end lost 3 bases, and 19 bases lay between the germline ends. CDR3 protein: CASSSPRQERSYEQYF. The CDR3 DNA sequence: TGTGCCAGCAGTTCACCTCGACAGGAGAGAAGCTACGAGCAGTACTTC.

This clonotype came up a few times. J is TRBJ2-3 and V is TRBV12-3 or TRBV12-4, with D perhaps matching TRBD1 or TRBD2 (6 bases each). The CDR3 spans 14 residues. V was cut by 6 bases and J by 0 bases, with 10 bases left in between. CDR3 nucleotides: TGTGCCAGCAGCCCGGGGGCAAGCACAGATACGCAGTATTTT. It yields the protein CASSPGASTDTQYF.